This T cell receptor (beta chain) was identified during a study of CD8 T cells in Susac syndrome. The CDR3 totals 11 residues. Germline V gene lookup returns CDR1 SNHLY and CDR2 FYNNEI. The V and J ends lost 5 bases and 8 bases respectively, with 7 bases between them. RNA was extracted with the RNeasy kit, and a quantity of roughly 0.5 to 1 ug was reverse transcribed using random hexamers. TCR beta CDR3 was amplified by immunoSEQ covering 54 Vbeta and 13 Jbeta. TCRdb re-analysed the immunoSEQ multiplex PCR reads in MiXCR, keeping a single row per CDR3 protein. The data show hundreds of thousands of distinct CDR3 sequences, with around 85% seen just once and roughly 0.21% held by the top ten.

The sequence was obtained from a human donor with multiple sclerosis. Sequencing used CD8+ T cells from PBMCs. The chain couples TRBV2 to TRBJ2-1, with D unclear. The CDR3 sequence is CASSPFYEQFF. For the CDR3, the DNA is TGTGCCAGCAGTCCTTTCTATGAGCAGTTCTTC.